Below, 27 T cell receptor beta chains from the same sample are listed, as sequenced in a study of PD-1 blockade in classical Hodgkin lymphoma. Only in-frame clones appear in the TCRdb table, and some are missing; sequencing was by immunoSEQ multiplex PCR. This sample has 25,000 to 30,000 clones; roughly 70% occur once, and the top ten carry 26%. Each of the patients experienced relapse following autologous stem cell transplantation, and their brentuximab vedotin exposure differed. This sample comprised peripheral blood mononuclear cells (PBMCs), obtained before the second cycle of nivolumab. These receptors all come from a human donor with classical Hodgkin lymphoma.

V usage is TRBV6-5 and J usage is TRBJ1-2; TRBD1 agrees at 9 bases. Germline loops: CDR1 MNHEY, CDR2 SVGAGI. The CDR3 is 14 residues long. With V trimmed by 7 bases and J by 2 bases, 5 bases remained unmatched. CDR3 amino acids: CASTTGGGNYGYTF. The CDR3 coding sequence is TGTGCCAGCACTACAGGGGGCGGGAACTATGGCTACACCTTC.

The V gene is TRBV6-5, the J gene TRBJ2-7; a weak D match, TRBD1 (6 bases). The CDR3 covers 14 residues. Germline V gives CDR1 MNHEY, CDR2 SVGAGI. V was pared by 5 bases and J by 6 bases, with 17 bases between. CDR3 DNA: TGTGCCAGCAGTCAGGGGACCCTTCCCGGCGAGCAGTACTTC. This gives the protein CASSQGTLPGEQYF.

CDR3 residues: CASSLAADSNQPQHF. The DNA of the CDR3 is TGTGCCAGTAGTTTGGCGGCGGATAGCAATCAGCCCCAGCATTTT. The chain uses TRBV19 and TRBJ1-5; unclear D gene. Germline V lookup: CDR1 LNHDA, CDR2 SQIVND (reference sequence). There are 15 residues in the CDR3. V lost 5 bases and J lost 0, with 11 bases in between.

This clone was picked up a small number of times. J is TRBJ1-6 and V is TRBV19; no definite D call. V gave up 3 bases and J gave up 10 bases, with 10 bases separating them. The germline V gene encodes CDR1 LNHDA and CDR2 SQIVND (reference sequence). This CDR3 spans 13 amino acids. The CDR3 here is CASSISDLSPLHF. The CDR3 DNA sequence: TGTGCCAGTAGTATTTCCGACCTGTCACCCCTCCACTTT.

The chain carries TRBV5-6 and TRBJ2-4; D may be TRBD2 (5 bases). Germline-derived CDR1 and CDR2 are SGHDT and YYEEEE. The CDR3 loop spans 16 amino acids. V lost 2 bases and J lost 0, with 12 bases in between. The CDR3 nucleotides read TGTGCCAGCAGCTTTAGGACTTTCCAAGCCAAAAACATTCAGTACTTC. Translation gives CASSFRTFQAKNIQYF.

J is TRBJ1-5 and V is TRBV7-2, with D possibly TRBD1 on 5 matching bases. Germline V gives CDR1 SGHTA, CDR2 FQGNSA. V was cut by 5 bases and J by 6 bases, with 8 bases left in between. There are 12 residues in the CDR3. CDR3 protein: CASSRGGQPQHF. For the CDR3, the DNA is TGTGCCAGCAGCCGGGGCGGTCAGCCCCAGCATTTT.

The gene calls are TRBV6-5 and TRBJ1-1; the D is unclear. Germline CDR1 is MNHEY and CDR2 is SVGAGI. This CDR3 contains 16 residues. Trimming took 1 base from V and 1 from J, leaving 13 bases between them. The CDR3 reads CASSYLGAASNTEAFF. Written as DNA, the CDR3 is TGTGCCAGCAGTTACTTGGGTGCCGCGTCGAACACTGAAGCTTTCTTT.

In this sample, this clone turned up once. The V and J genes are TRBV7-9 and TRBJ1-4; D remains unclear. CDR1 is SEHNR, CDR2 FQNEAQ, per germline (reference sequence). The CDR3 totals 13 residues. V gave up 5 bases and J gave up 3 bases, with 7 bases separating them. Here the CDR3 reads CASSRAANEKLFF. CDR3 in DNA: TGTGCCAGCAGCCGGGCGGCTAATGAAAAACTGTTTTTT.

As regards this clone: One end of the junction varies from germline; a read error may be responsible. The J gene is TRBJ2-1, the V gene TRBV7-7, with D possibly being TRBD2 (5 bases). Germline V gives CDR1 SSHAT, CDR2 FNYEAQ (reference sequence). The CDR3 is 15 amino acids. Written as DNA, the CDR3 is TGTGCTAGCAGCAGGTCTTCCGGGGCCTACAATGAGCAGTTCTTC. Amino acid sequence: CASSRSSGAYNEQFF.

The chain is built from TRBV19 and TRBJ1-2; D is possibly TRBD1 (5 bases). This CDR3 contains 13 residues. V lost 3 bases and J lost 2, with 7 bases in between. CDR1 and CDR2 (germline): LNHDA, SQIVND (reference sequence). Here the CDR3 DNA reads TGTGCCAGTAGTATGGGACGGAACTATGGCTACACCTTC. Translating it yields CASSMGRNYGYTF.

This clone was found a few times. J is TRBJ1-1 and V is TRBV6-8; TRBD1 might be the D (6 bases). Germline loops: CDR1 MNHGY, CDR2 SAAAGT. This CDR3 spans 14 amino acids. Trimming pared 2 bases from V and 6 bases from J, leaving 13 bases between. DNA for the CDR3: TGTGCCAGCAGTTACACAGGGAGGATCGCTGAAGCTTTCTTT. Translated: CASSYTGRIAEAFF.

This clone occurred once. The gene calls are TRBV13 and TRBJ2-1; TRBD2 agrees at 12 bases. The CDR3 spans 16 residues. The J segment lost 4 bases and the V segment lost 6 bases, leaving 7 bases of the junction unmatched. In germline, CDR1 is PRHDT, CDR2 FYEKMQ (reference sequence). CDR3 sequence (DNA): TGTGCCAGCAGTCCGACTAGCGGGAGAATTTACAATGAGCAGTTCTTC. Its translation: CASSPTSGRIYNEQFF.

The J gene is TRBJ1-1, the V gene TRBV19; weak D call: TRBD1 (5 bases). Germline V lookup: CDR1 LNHDA, CDR2 SQIVND (reference sequence). Trimming removed 6 bases from V and 1 base from J, with 15 bases in between. The CDR3 totals 15 residues. The CDR3 here is CASSTNRDGNTEAFF. The CDR3 coding sequence is TGTGCCAGTAGCACAAACCGGGACGGGAACACTGAAGCTTTCTTT. The whole variable domain, filled in from reference TRBV19 and TRBJ1-1, reads DGGITQSPKYLFRKEGQNVTLSCEQNLNHDAMYWYRQDPGQGLRLIYYSQIVNDFQKGDIAEGYSVSREKKESFPLTVTSAQKNPTAFYLCASSTNRDGNTEAFFGQGTRLTVV.

The gene calls are TRBV6-6 and TRBJ2-5; a possible D gene is TRBD2 (6 bases). Germline CDR1 and CDR2: MNHNY and SVGAGI (reference sequence). This CDR3 contains 14 residues. Trimming removed 6 bases at V and 7 bases at J, with 18 bases between. The CDR3 DNA reads TGTGCCAGCAGGCGTACCGGGACGGAGGGGACCCAGTACTTC. Its translation is CASRRTGTEGTQYF.

V and J are TRBV10-1 and TRBJ2-1, with 7 positions matching TRBD1. V lost 5 bases, J lost 6 bases, and 1 base stayed unmatched. CDR1 is WNHNN and CDR2 is SYGVQD in the germline V gene (reference sequence). This CDR3 comprises 12 residues. CDR3 sequence (DNA): TGCGCCAGCAGTCCAGGGGGCAATGAGCAGTTCTTC. Amino acid sequence: CASSPGGNEQFF.

This chain links TRBV28 with TRBJ1-2, with D perhaps matching TRBD1 (5 bases). Between the trimmed V and J ends, which lost 3 bases and 4 bases, there was a span of 9 bases. This CDR3 region has 13 residues. The germline gives CDR1 MDHEN, CDR2 SYDVKM. As DNA, the CDR3 is TGTGCCAGCAGTTTTTCGGGACTCTATGGCTACACCTTC. Its protein product is CASSFSGLYGYTF.

As for this clone: The germline gene is not matched at one end of the junction; a read error may be the cause. Other nucleotide sequences in the sample specify the same CDR3. The rearrangement links TRBV19 to TRBJ1-2; D ambiguous. The CDR3 is made up of 15 amino acids. Germline loops: CDR1 LNHDA, CDR2 SQIVND (reference sequence). CDR3 sequence (DNA): TGTGCCAGCAGTATTCTGGACGCTAGGGCGTATGGCTACACCTTC. It encodes CASSILDARAYGYTF.

CDR3 region: CASSYGGQGTYEQFF. The CDR3 nucleotides read TGTGCCAGCAGCTACGGGGGTCAGGGGACGTATGAGCAGTTCTTC. The chain is built from TRBV5-6 and TRBJ2-1; tentatively, D is TRBD1 or TRBD2 (6 bases each). Trimming took off 3 bases at V and 8 bases at J, with 18 bases between the two ends. The CDR3 contains 15 residues. Germline V CDR1 and CDR2: SGHDT, YYEEEE.

The gene calls are TRBV11-2 and TRBJ1-1, with 9 nucleotides matching TRBD1. V gave up 8 bases and J gave up 11 bases; unmatched junction bases: 12. The V gene's germline CDR1 is SGHAT and CDR2 FQNNGV. This CDR3 spans 13 amino acids. CDR3 nucleotides: TGTGCCAGCCTAGGACAGGGGCTAAGGGGGGCTTTCTTT. Translated: CASLGQGLRGAFF.

The rearrangement links TRBV28 to TRBJ1-2, with TRBD1 matching over 9 bases. The V and J ends lost 5 bases and 4 bases, in that order; junction bases with no gene match: 2. The length of the CDR3 is 13 residues. CDR1 is MDHEN and CDR2 is SYDVKM in the germline V gene. The CDR3 region has the DNA TGTGCCAGCAGTGAACAGGGGGCCTATGGCTACACCTTC. This sequence encodes CASSEQGAYGYTF.

The chain has TRBV5-1 and TRBJ2-1, with D possibly matching TRBD2 (7 bases). The CDR3 runs to 13 residues. V was cut by 5 bases and J by 6 bases, with 12 bases left in between. Per germline, CDR1 SGHRS and CDR2 YFSETQ. The CDR3 sequence: CASRQGGINEQFF. CDR3 DNA sequence: TGCGCCAGCAGACAGGGAGGGATCAATGAGCAGTTCTTC.

The chain is built from TRBV7-2 and TRBJ2-2; D is ambiguous. CDR1 is SGHTA and CDR2 is FQGNSA in the germline V gene. V was cut by 7 bases and J by 6 bases, with 9 bases left in between. The CDR3 loop spans 12 amino acids. The CDR3 protein is CASTQGPGELFF. CDR3 bases: TGTGCCAGCACCCAAGGGCCCGGGGAGCTGTTTTTT.

This clone was observed many times. The chain links TRBV11-2 to TRBJ1-2; 8 bases are a match to TRBD1. V trimming: 5 bases; J trimming: 5 bases; junction bases outside the gene matches: 13. CDR3 length: 16 residues. The germline V gene encodes CDR1 SGHAT and CDR2 FQNNGV. CDR3: CASSIAGTGVGYGYTF. The CDR3 coding sequence is TGTGCCAGCAGCATCGCCGGGACAGGTGTGGGGTATGGCTACACCTTC.

This clone was observed a few times. This chain uses TRBV5-1 with TRBJ1-1; D unresolved. This CDR3 is built from 15 residues. The V gene lost 4 bases and the J gene lost 0 bases, with 13 bases spanning the gap. CDR1 and CDR2 (germline): SGHRS, YFSETQ. The CDR3 nucleotides read TGCGCCAGCAGCGTGTCTCCTGCGATGAACACTGAAGCTTTCTTT. Its protein product is CASSVSPAMNTEAFF.

This chain connects TRBV5-1 to TRBJ2-1; a weak D match, TRBD2 (6 bases). The V and J ends lost 2 bases and 0 bases respectively, with 12 bases between them. Germline CDR1 SGHRS, CDR2 YFSETQ. The CDR3 runs to 16 residues. CDR3 loop: CASSLVAVSSYNEQFF. In nucleotides, the CDR3 is TGCGCCAGCAGCTTAGTAGCGGTTAGCTCCTACAATGAGCAGTTCTTC.

This chain connects TRBV6-6 to TRBJ2-1; 8 nucleotides align to TRBD1. V shed 5 bases and J 6 bases; nucleotides not matched to a gene: 6. The CDR3 extends over 14 amino acids. Germline V gives CDR1 MNHNY, CDR2 SVGAGI (reference sequence). The CDR3 loop is CASSQDRVVNEQFF. CDR3 DNA sequence: TGTGCCAGCAGTCAGGACAGGGTGGTCAATGAGCAGTTCTTC.

This sequence joins TRBV2 and TRBJ2-2; TRBD2 aligns across 11 bases. The ends lost 6 bases at V and 1 base at J; junction bases unmatched: 10. The CDR3 is 18 residues long. Germline V CDR1 and CDR2: SNHLY, FYNNEI. CDR3 amino acids: CASSALRLAGLNTGELFF. CDR3 nucleotides: TGTGCCAGCAGCGCCCTCCGACTAGCGGGGTTGAACACCGGGGAGCTGTTTTTT.